These 8 T cell receptor beta chains share one sample of origin, sequenced in a study of molecular identifiers for immune sequencing clone quantification. TCRdb reprocessed the PCR reads via MiXCR and lists one record per CDR3 protein. This sample has approximately 500,000 distinct CDR3 sequences, with approximately 25% found just once. The specimen sequenced was naive CD8+ T cells from blood, with Jurkat cell RNA spiked in. This sample's subset: FACS-sorted CD8+CD4-CCR7+CD45RA+ naive T cells. The receptor source for this set is a human donor in good health. Some libraries in this study had Jurkat cell RNA spiked in.

This clonotype was seen just once. CDR3 sequence: CSARGGGGSTDTQYF. CDR3 bases: TGCAGTGCTAGAGGTGGGGGGGGAAGCACAGATACGCAGTATTTT. The chain combines TRBV20-1 with TRBJ2-3; the match to TRBD2 covers 7 bases. Unmatched junction bases numbered 4, after V lost 1 base and J lost 0 bases. Germline assignment: CDR1 DFQATT and CDR2 SNEGSKA (reference sequence). This CDR3 region has 15 residues.

In this sample, this clonotype turned up many times. The V and J genes are TRBV5-5 and TRBJ1-1; 9 bases align to TRBD1. Trimming removed 1 base from V and 1 base from J; junction bases left unmatched: 8. Germline V lookup: CDR1 SGHKS, CDR2 YYEKEE (reference sequence). This CDR3 is 17 amino acids long. CDR3 DNA: TGTGCCAGCAGCTTGCACCGGGGACAGGGAAGGAACACTGAAGCTTTCTTT. This sequence encodes CASSLHRGQGRNTEAFF. Together with reference TRBV5-5 and TRBJ1-1, the CDR3 gives the full variable domain: DAGVTQSPTHLIKTRGQQVTLRCSPISGHKSVSWYQQVLGQGPQFIFQYYEKEERGRGNFPDRFSARQFPNYSSELNVNALLLGDSALYLCASSLHRGQGRNTEAFFGQGTRLTVV.

J is TRBJ2-1 and V is TRBV7-9; 11 bases match TRBD1. The CDR3 is made up of 15 amino acids. Per germline, CDR1 SEHNR and CDR2 FQNEAQ (reference sequence). V lost 0 bases, J lost 6 bases, and 1 base stayed unmatched. The CDR3 region is CASSLAGTGGNEQFF. The CDR3 DNA follows: TGTGCCAGCAGCTTAGCCGGGACAGGGGGCAATGAGCAGTTCTTC.

Points on this clonotype: Compared with germline, one end of the junction differs, possibly owing to a read error. This CDR3 is CASSQLERDGFTF. In nucleotides, the CDR3 is TGTGCCAGTAGCCAACTAGAGCGAGATGGCTTCACCTTC. The chain uses TRBV14 and TRBJ1-2; D is undetermined. The CDR3 has 13 residues. Germline CDR1 reads SGHDN; CDR2 reads FVKESK.

V and J are TRBV10-2 and TRBJ1-5, with no clear D. CDR3 length: 12 residues. The V gene's germline CDR1 is WSHSY and CDR2 SAAADI. The ends were cut back, 3 bases at V and 5 bases at J, with 5 bases in the middle. The CDR3 is CASSDSYQPQHF. The DNA for the CDR3 is TGCGCCAGCAGTGACTCTTATCAGCCCCAGCATTTT.

In this sample, this clonotype turned up many times. This chain uses TRBV4-1 with TRBJ2-7; 9 positions agree with TRBD1. Germline loops: CDR1 MGHRA, CDR2 YSYEKL. CDR3 length equals 14 residues. The J segment lost 5 bases and the V segment lost 3 bases, leaving 5 bases of the junction unmatched. As DNA, the CDR3 is TGCGCCAGCAGCCACGGACAGGGGAGGGACGAGCAGTACTTC. Residues: CASSHGQGRDEQYF.

In its sample, this clonotype was seen a few times. The chain uses TRBV7-8 and TRBJ1-3; D gene ambiguous. V was pared by 2 bases and J by 2 bases, with 13 bases between. From germline, CDR1 is SGHVS and CDR2 FQNEAQ. CDR3 length equals 16 residues. Here the CDR3 DNA reads TGTGCCAGCAGCTTATCCCCCAGTCCCACTGGAAACACCATATATTTT. As protein: CASSLSPSPTGNTIYF. Drawing the rest from reference TRBV7-8 and TRBJ1-3, the complete variable domain is GAGVSQSPRYKVAKRGQDVALRCDPISGHVSLFWYQQALGQGPEFLTYFQNEAQLDKSGLPSDRFFAERPEGSVSTLKIQRTQQEDSAVYLCASSLSPSPTGNTIYFGEGSWLTVV.

This clonotype was detected ten times or more. V and J are TRBV12-3 or TRBV12-4 and TRBJ2-5; a possible D gene is TRBD1 (6 bases). Deletions cut 5 bases from V and 5 bases from J, with 21 bases between. The CDR3 extends over 16 amino acids. CDR3 amino acids: CASSEGVLPRGETQYF. The CDR3 DNA reads TGTGCCAGCAGTGAGGGCGTCCTGCCCAGGGGTGAGACCCAGTACTTC.